This entry lists 13 T cell receptor beta chains sequenced from one sample in a study of CD8+CD57+ T cells in acquired aplastic anemia. Genomic DNA templated the TCR beta VDJ and CDR3 profiling. TCRdb recomputed calls from the reads with MiXCR, one row per CDR3 protein. The repertoire holds more than 200,000 distinct CDR3 sequences, with roughly 50% as singletons. All sequencing subjects had displayed CD8+CD57+ cell expansion on flow cytometry. Sequencing used sorted CD4+, CD8+, or CD8+CD57+ T cells (not recorded which) from PBMCs. The receptors were gathered from a human donor with aplastic anemia.

The chain links TRBV7-2 to TRBJ2-7; D not certain. V lost 3 bases to trimming and J lost 5 bases, with 11 bases between them. The germline gives CDR1 SGHTA, CDR2 FQGNSA. The CDR3 covers 13 residues. In DNA, the CDR3 is TGTGCCAGCAGCTTCTCACCGAACCACGAGCAGTACTTC. It specifies CASSFSPNHEQYF.

As regards this clonotype: This could be a read error, since a much larger clone is one nucleotide away. The chain links TRBV5-4 to TRBJ1-1, with unresolved D. Germline CDR1 is SGHNT and CDR2 is YYREEE (reference sequence). The CDR3 consists of 14 residues. CDR3 in amino acids: CASSLVGRPTEASF. As DNA, the CDR3 is TGTGCCAGCAGCTTGGTCGGGCGCCCCACTGAAGCTTCCTTT.

J is TRBJ2-2 and V is TRBV3-1; D is unclear. V shed 7 bases and J shed 8 bases, with 17 bases lying between them. CDR1 LGHDT and CDR2 YNNKEL come from the germline V gene (reference sequence). The CDR3 has 14 residues. This CDR3 is CASTYPGRPGELFF. DNA for the CDR3: TGTGCCAGCACCTACCCCGGCCGACCTGGGGAGCTGTTTTTT.

This sequence joins TRBV5-6 and TRBJ2-3; 8 bases align to TRBD2. The CDR3 contains 13 residues. CDR1 and CDR2 (germline): SGHDT, YYEEEE. V shed 4 bases and J 6 bases; nucleotides not matched to a gene: 4. The CDR3 loop is CASSREGRDTQYF. In nucleotides, the CDR3 is TGTGCCAGCAGCCGGGAGGGCAGGGATACGCAGTATTTT.

There are many counts of this clonotype. This chain connects TRBV19 to TRBJ1-1, with D possibly being TRBD1 (5 bases). CDR1 is LNHDA, CDR2 SQIVND, per germline (reference sequence). CDR3 length equals 15 residues. Trimming left V 5 bases short and J 1 base short, with 14 bases between. As DNA, the CDR3 is TGTGCCAGTAGTGGTGGGGCACTAGGGAACACTGAAGCTTTCTTT. Protein product: CASSGGALGNTEAFF. The variable domain in full, completed from reference TRBV19 and TRBJ1-1, reads DGGITQSPKYLFRKEGQNVTLSCEQNLNHDAMYWYRQDPGQGLRLIYYSQIVNDFQKGDIAEGYSVSREKKESFPLTVTSAQKNPTAFYLCASSGGALGNTEAFFGQGTRLTVV.

Many counts were recorded for this clonotype. The gene calls are TRBV19 and TRBJ1-5; 10 bases agree with TRBD1. Trimming cost V 6 bases and J 3 bases; bases outside gene matches: 8. The germline gives CDR1 LNHDA, CDR2 SQIVND (reference sequence). The CDR3 contains 16 residues. Here the CDR3 DNA reads TGTGCCAGTAGAGAGAGGGACAGGGGAAACAATCAGCCCCAGCATTTT. Its translation: CASRERDRGNNQPQHF. The complete variable domain, with remaining parts taken from reference TRBV19 and TRBJ1-5, reads DGGITQSPKYLFRKEGQNVTLSCEQNLNHDAMYWYRQDPGQGLRLIYYSQIVNDFQKGDIAEGYSVSREKKESFPLTVTSAQKNPTAFYLCASRERDRGNNQPQHFGDGTRLSIL.

The sample holds many counts of this clonotype. CDR3 sequence reads: CASSPRTVVYEQYF. DNA for the CDR3: TGTGCCAGCAGCCCTCGGACAGTAGTCTACGAGCAGTACTTC. V is TRBV7-8 and J is TRBJ2-7; D is possibly TRBD1 (6 bases). The CDR3 loop spans 14 amino acids. Per the germline V gene, CDR1 is SGHVS and CDR2 is FQNEAQ. V shed 5 bases and J shed 3 bases, with 14 bases lying between them.

Concerning this clonotype itself: The conserved closing phenylalanine or tryptophan is absent in this CDR3, likely reflecting a read error. The V call is TRBV9, the J call TRBJ1-1; TRBD1 matches at 9 bases. This CDR3 spans 17 amino acids. Germline-derived CDR1 and CDR2 are SGDLS and YYNGEE. The V and J ends lost 3 bases and 0 bases, in that order; junction bases with no gene match: 9. CDR3: CASSARQGDSVNTEAFS. Written as DNA, the CDR3 is TGTGCCAGCAGCGCCCGACAGGGGGATAGCGTGAACACTGAAGCTTTCTCT.

In its sample, this clonotype was seen many times. The chain combines TRBV4-2 with TRBJ2-5, with 13 bases aligning to TRBD2. With the DNA end fitting TRBJ2-3 better, the J assignment may be wrong. Germline-derived CDR1 and CDR2 are LGHNA and YNFKEQ. The CDR3 is 16 residues long. The CDR3 protein is CASSQALAGGLETQYF. In DNA form, the CDR3 reads TGTGCCAGCAGCCAAGCACTAGCGGGGGGGCTCGAGACGCAGTATTTT.

As for this clonotype: A read error is possible here, since a much larger clone lies one base away. The V and J genes are TRBV5-4 and TRBJ2-7; a possible D gene is TRBD1 (7 bases). Germline CDR1 reads SGHNT; CDR2 reads YYREEE (reference sequence). The CDR3 length is 14 residues. The chain's CDR3 is CANSGHGQALEQYF. DNA for the CDR3: TGTGCCAACAGCGGGCACGGACAGGCCCTTGAGCAGTACTTC.

V and J are TRBV28 and TRBJ1-1; D is unresolved. The ends were cut back, 3 bases at V and 1 base at J, with 12 bases in the middle. Germline V gene sequence: CDR1 MDHEN, CDR2 SYDVKM. This CDR3 spans 15 amino acids. The DNA of the CDR3 is TGTGCCAGCAGTTTTTCGTCAGAGCCGAACACTGAAGCTTTCTTT. It codes for CASSFSSEPNTEAFF.

V usage is TRBV11-2 and J usage is TRBJ2-3; 11 bases are shared with TRBD2. The CDR3 consists of 17 residues. V shed 3 bases and J 2 bases; nucleotides not matched to a gene: 7. Germline V gene lookup returns CDR1 SGHAT and CDR2 FQNNGV. The CDR3: CASSFISGGDTTDTQYF. In nucleotides, the CDR3 is TGTGCCAGCAGCTTTATTAGCGGGGGGGACACCACAGATACGCAGTATTTT.

The chain carries TRBV19 and TRBJ1-2; D call uncertain. This CDR3 is built from 14 residues. Germline V gene sequence: CDR1 LNHDA, CDR2 SQIVND (reference sequence). V shed 3 bases and J shed 4 bases, with 12 bases lying between them. The CDR3 DNA follows: TGTGCCAGTAGTATCGGAGGCCCGTTCTATGGCTACACCTTC. Amino acids: CASSIGGPFYGYTF.